The sequence of this TCR beta chain was determined in a study of T cells in localized non-small cell lung cancer. Findings and caveats of the study: Within adjacent lung there appeared a median around 57 of the top 100 tumor clones.

Here immunoSEQ multiplex PCR was the method, and the copy in TCRdb shows in-frame clones only, minus some. The data contain around 21,000 clones, 83% of them singletons. V was shortened by 6 bases and J by 1 base, with 7 bases between the two germline ends. Per germline, CDR1 MNHEY and CDR2 SMNVEV (reference sequence). This CDR3 is 13 amino acids long. As for this clone: No antigen is known for it.

The chain links TRBV27 to TRBJ2-1; maybe TRBD1 (6 bases). This clonotype originated in a man between 40 and 70 years old with stage I lung adenocarcinoma. Sequencing was performed on peripheral blood, taken before any cancer treatment. CDR3 in amino acids: CASSQGSYNEQFF. For the CDR3, the DNA is TGTGCCAGCAGCCAGGGGTCCTACAATGAGCAGTTCTTC.